This TCR beta chain was identified during a study of cytomegalovirus exposure and HLA in healthy donors (dated by TCRdb to about 2017). Regarding the research as a whole: According to an earlier analysis of a few hundred of the donors, roughly 180 million T cells yielded roughly 100 million unique TCR beta sequences and 276 Gb of sequence data. In a later genetic analysis, genome-wide SNP genotypes for about 55% of the 666 donors were used, and that subset was treated as a discovery cohort. Using immunosequencing, the study profiled T cell repertoires from some 670 subjects and related those repertoires to cytomegalovirus serostatus. The genetic ancestry cluster associated with self-reported Caucasian donors included roughly four fifths of the 300 to 400 genotyped donors. About five DR-DQ haplotypes were treated as single units for association and clustering because of strong linkage in the cohort. The number of typed donors differed by locus: about 620-640 for A, B, C, DRB1 and DQB1; 500 to 550 for DQA1; around 610 for DPA1; and 450 to 480 for DPB1. Every discovery cohort repertoire had been produced on one sequencing platform. Across approximately 400 genotyped donors of the cohort, an average of roughly 200,000 unique TCR beta nucleotide sequences per donor were sequenced, and roughly 20% of those sequences were non-productive. Donor age, sex, ethnicity and CMV serostatus were compiled together with the repertoire data. An earlier analysis of 587 of the donors used high-throughput TCR beta sequencing to judge whether each TCR beta V gene segment behaved as functional or pseudogenic. The study aimed to test whether signatures of past pathogen exposure could be identified by cataloging public T cell receptors. About 320 gigabases of sequencing data and tens of millions of unique TCR sequences were included in an early release covering roughly 600 HLA-typed donors. Rather than using new phenotypic data, the later analysis identified candidate immune exposures from TCR beta sequences and from how often those sequences occurred across donors. A separate validation cohort of 100 to 150 different subjects was used in addition to the 666-subject first cohort. To predict cytomegalovirus infection status, the study brought together high-throughput TCR immunosequencing, statistical association of individual TCRs with disease status, and machine learning. HLA typing covered class I and class II loci at four-digit resolution. A later analysis re-examined previously published TCR beta repertoires from several hundred donors and added high-resolution HLA genotyping to investigate patterns of TCR occurrence. General findings and caveats noted by the study authors: In vitro tests confirmed that a few of the cytomegalovirus-associated TCR beta chains recognize cytomegalovirus antigens. Several of the top co-occurrence clusters appeared to be linked to parvovirus B19, influenza, CMV and Epstein-Barr virus, according to a later analysis. A cluster of highly shared sequence variants was judged likely to be a technical artifact of the sequencing pipeline. Because counts were too low, seventeen rarely observed V segments, including chromosome 9 orphons, were excluded from the earlier analysis of several hundred of the donors. In this cohort, only TCR beta chains were sequenced, and detectable features were limited by the absence of alpha or paired-chain data. Correlated functional status among segregating V segments might be attributable to linkage disequilibrium, but an unknown experimental factor could not be ruled out. When HLA alleles, especially DR and DQ, strongly co-occurred, TCR associations were difficult to assign to individual alleles. The only immune exposure information available for the cohort was CMV serostatus. In a later analysis, around 17,000 TCR beta sequences were associated with specific HLA alleles at a false discovery rate of 0.05. In a later genetic analysis, fewer N-insertions in productive TCRs were reported among donors in an Asian-associated ancestry cluster than the approximately 710-donor mean. The authors suggested that the approach could potentially be generalized to other disease states and immunological phenotypes. In both the original and validation cohorts, the classifier was reported to diagnose cytomegalovirus status with high specificity and sensitivity. Some IMGT-functional V segments, including TRBV6-2 and TRBV6-3, could not be distinguished by the 87-base-pair reads and were therefore excluded. An association between a missense DCLRE1C variant and V-gene and J-gene trimming of TCR beta chains was found in a later genetic analysis and replicated in an independent cohort. In the study, approximately 160 TCR beta chains were listed as associated with cytomegalovirus. Across donors, most TCR sequences were observed very rarely, whereas some public TCRs were present in many individuals. In an earlier analysis of a few hundred of the donors, most TCR beta V segments were observed in productive rearrangements about 87% or about 30% of the time, broadly matching IMGT annotations. According to a later analysis, TCR association rates differed among HLA loci, with DRB1 alleles showing the most associated TCRs and HLA-C alleles showing the fewest. A later analysis found that most CMV-associated TCR beta chains appeared HLA-restricted, with HLA associations seemingly driven largely by CMV exposure. Presence/absence analyses assumed roughly uniform sequencing depth across donors, an assumption that may not hold. A further reported finding was that TCR beta sequences accurately predicted the HLA-A and HLA-B alleles for most subjects in the first cohort. Because HLA typing was missing for some donors at each locus, association tests included only the typed subset. Compared with equally common non-associated chains, HLA-associated TCR beta chains in a later analysis were more clonally expanded and had lower generation probabilities.

The cohort consisted of hundreds of healthy bone marrow donors. At the time of sampling, all cohort members were nominally healthy, though unrecorded immune exposures were likely present. The donor tested CMV seropositive, placing the donor among the roughly 270 seropositive members of the cohort. A peripheral blood sample was collected from each donor, and TCR beta sequencing was performed on peripheral blood mononuclear cells. Genomic DNA extraction from the blood cell samples was performed with the Qiagen DNeasy Blood Extraction Kit. Taken from cysteine to phenylalanine, the CDR3 has 14 residues. Left in the record is the CDR3 DNA by itself, 42 bases read in frame from the first base. V and J are truncated by 2 bases and 1 base respectively, leaving an intervening sequence of 9 bases. In the germline V gene, CDR1 corresponds to SGDLS and CDR2 to YYNGEE. This clone was detected a few times. What antigen it recognizes has not been identified. The record has no base qualities; no much larger clone is one base away.

The method behind the library was the immunoSEQ multiplex PCR assay. A mixture of 60 forward primers for TCR Vbeta segments and 13 reverse primers for TCR Jbeta segments was used in the multiplex PCR. Amplification of the CDR3 region of rearranged TCR beta genes was performed with a multiplex PCR assay on genomic DNA. Amplified TCR beta libraries were sequenced as 87-base-pair reads on the Illumina HiSeq System. The original methods were these. In a later analysis, tens of millions of unique TCR beta chains were counted across the approximately 620 repertoires, and roughly 11 million of these chains were shared by at least two donors. To remove PCR and sequencing errors, raw reads were error-corrected and collapsed into unique sequences using a nearest-neighbor algorithm that merged closely related sequences. CDR3 sequences were aligned to IMGT reference sequences to assign V, D and J gene segments. For a sequence to be retained, a match of at least six nucleotides to both a V gene segment and a J gene segment was required. A rearrangement counted as productive if the CDR3 had no stop codons and remained in frame with V and J, and every other rearrangement counted as non-productive. CDR3 was defined according to IMGT convention as the region running from the second conserved V-encoded cysteine to the conserved J-encoded phenylalanine. In an earlier analysis of around 640 of the donors, sequences lacking an unambiguous match to a single V gene segment were excluded. An earlier analysis of 450 to 650 of the donors called V segments functional above 56.7% productive rearrangements and segregating when the between-donor standard deviation exceeded 5%. A statistical classification framework was developed to diagnose cytomegalovirus status using the catalog of TCR beta chain sequences. A later analysis assigned V and J genes by comparing TCR nucleotide sequences with IMGT/GENE-DB human TR gene sequences. In a later analysis, CDR3 sequences and most-parsimonious VDJ recombination scenarios were assigned using the TCRdist pipeline. A later analysis defined each TCR beta chain by its CDR3 amino acid sequence plus V-gene family, and excluded reads lacking a unique V-gene family. As a way to deal with suspected cross-contamination and a sequencing artifact, a later analysis dropped hundreds of nucleotide sequences that were highly shared and had low generation probability. A later analysis calculated a clonal expansion index for each public chain from normalized within-repertoire ranks of inferred template counts. A later analysis computed generation probabilities with a VDJ recombination model fitted to out-of-frame rearrangements, and checked the results against IGoR. Hypergeometric tests were used in a later analysis to score TCR-TCR, TCR-HLA and TCR-CMV co-occurrence, with a repertoire-size bias correction applied to the TCR pairs. False discovery rates were estimated in a later analysis by permuting HLA or CMV assignments 20 times. In a later analysis, co-occurring TCRs were grouped using DBSCAN, with TCRdist sequence similarity added in when clustering inside HLA-allele-positive subsets. Co-occurrence clustering excluded repertoires with fewer than 30,000 or more than 120,000 public chains, plus five with anomalous nucleotide sharing. TCRdb retrieved this table from immuneACCESS and kept in-frame rearrangements only. Not all clones are present; in checked studies, unresolved V genes account for under half, and no reason is known for the remainder. V and J calls plus clone size are reproduced from that table; the DNA served to infer D and trimming. The sample table lists 90,000 to 150,000 clones, around 60% of them with a count of one. The top ten constitute more than 8% of the sample.

This receptor was obtained from a man aged 35-49 years in good health and CMV-seropositive. Sequencing was carried out using PBMCs. Recombination joined TRBV9 with TRBJ2-5, and the D gene may be TRBD2, 5 bases matching. The sequenced DNA: TGTGCCAGCAGCGTGACGGGATTCCAAGAGACCCAGTACTTC. It specifies CASSVTGFQETQYF.